This T cell receptor (beta chain) originates from a study of T cell repertoires in cytomegalovirus infection. Turning to the study itself: CMV infection together with matching HLA type was indicated by public TCR beta signatures.

TCRdb redid the calling of the reads with MiXCR, one entry per CDR3 protein. The sample includes hundreds of thousands of distinct CDR3 sequences, approximately 32% of them seen just once. With regard to this clonotype: Its specificity is unknown.

This CDR3 is built from 14 residues. Germline assignment: CDR1 SGHVS and CDR2 FNYEAQ. The V end was cut by 4 bases, the J end by 6 bases, with 12 bases between. The sequencing here drew on cultured CD8+ T cells from PBMCs, taken from culture after CMV antigen stimulation. V gene TRBV7-6 combines with J gene TRBJ2-2; D is possibly TRBD2 (6 bases). The TCR comes from a human donor in good health (CMV status not recorded). Some clones in this sample may be carry-over from other donors' samples. The DNA of the CDR3 is TGTGCCAGCAGCTCGGGACTTTCACCCGGGGAGCTGTTTTTT. Its translation is CASSSGLSPGELFF. The complete variable domain, with remaining parts taken from reference TRBV7-6 and TRBJ2-2, reads GAGVSQSPRYKVTKRGQDVALRCDPISGHVSLYWYRQALGQGPEFLTYFNYEAQQDKSGLPNDRFSAERPEGSISTLTIQRTEQRDSAMYRCASSSGLSPGELFFGEGSRLTVL.